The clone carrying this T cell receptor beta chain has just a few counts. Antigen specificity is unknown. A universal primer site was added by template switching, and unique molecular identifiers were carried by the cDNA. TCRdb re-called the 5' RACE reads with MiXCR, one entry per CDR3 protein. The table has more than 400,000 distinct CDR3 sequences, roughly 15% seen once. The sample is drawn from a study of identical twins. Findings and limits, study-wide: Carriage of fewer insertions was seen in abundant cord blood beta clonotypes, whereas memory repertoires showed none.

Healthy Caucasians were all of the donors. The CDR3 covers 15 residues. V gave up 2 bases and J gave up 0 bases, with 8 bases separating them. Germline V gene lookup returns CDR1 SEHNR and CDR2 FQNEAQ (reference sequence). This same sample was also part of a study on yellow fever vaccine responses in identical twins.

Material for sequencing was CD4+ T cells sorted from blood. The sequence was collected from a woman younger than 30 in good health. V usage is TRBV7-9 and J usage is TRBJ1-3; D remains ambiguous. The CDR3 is CASSLTALSGNTIYF. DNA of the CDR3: TGTGCCAGCAGCTTAACGGCCCTCTCTGGAAACACCATATATTTT.